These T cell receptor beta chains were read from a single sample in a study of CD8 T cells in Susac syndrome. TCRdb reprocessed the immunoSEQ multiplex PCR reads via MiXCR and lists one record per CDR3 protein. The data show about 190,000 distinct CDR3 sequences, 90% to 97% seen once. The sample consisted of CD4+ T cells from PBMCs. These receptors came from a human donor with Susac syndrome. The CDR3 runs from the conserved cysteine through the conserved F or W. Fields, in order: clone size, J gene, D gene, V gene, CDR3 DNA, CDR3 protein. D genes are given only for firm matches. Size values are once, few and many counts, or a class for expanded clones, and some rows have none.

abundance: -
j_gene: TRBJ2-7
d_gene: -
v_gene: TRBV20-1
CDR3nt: TGCAGTGCTAGAGATCCCCTGACCTACGAGCAGTACTTC
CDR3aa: CSARDPLTYEQYF

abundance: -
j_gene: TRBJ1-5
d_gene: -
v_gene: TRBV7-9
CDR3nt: TGTGCCAGCAGCTTAGGGCAGGGAGAGAGGCAGCCCCAGCATTTT
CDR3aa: CASSLGQGERQPQHF

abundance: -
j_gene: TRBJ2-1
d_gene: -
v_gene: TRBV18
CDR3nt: TGTGCCAGCTCACGGGATTACAATGAGCAGTTCTTC
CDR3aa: CASSRDYNEQFF

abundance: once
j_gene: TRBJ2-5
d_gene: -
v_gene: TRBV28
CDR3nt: TGTGCCAGCAGTTCCCGACTCCCACCTCAGACCCAGTACTTC
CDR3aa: CASSSRLPPQTQYF

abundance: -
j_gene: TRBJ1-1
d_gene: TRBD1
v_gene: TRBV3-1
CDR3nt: TGTGCCAGCAGCCAAAGACAGGGCGGGACTGAAGCTTTCTTT
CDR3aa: CASSQRQGGTEAFF

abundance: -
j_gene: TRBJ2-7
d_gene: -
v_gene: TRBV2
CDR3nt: TGTGCCAGCACCAGGACGGTCGACTCCTACGAGCAGTACTTC
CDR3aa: CASTRTVDSYEQYF

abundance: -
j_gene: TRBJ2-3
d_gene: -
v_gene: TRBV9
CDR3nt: TGTGCCAGCAGCGTAGCACTTCGGAGCACAGATACGCAGTATTTT
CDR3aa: CASSVALRSTDTQYF

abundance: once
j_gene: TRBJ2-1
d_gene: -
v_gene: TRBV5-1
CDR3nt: TGCGCCAGCAGCCCGGCTGGCACCCATCCTTGGCAGTTCTTC
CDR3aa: CASSPAGTHPWQFF

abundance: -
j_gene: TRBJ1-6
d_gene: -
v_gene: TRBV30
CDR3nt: TGTGCCTGGAGAATAGGGTATGGGTCACCCCTCCACTTT
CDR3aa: CAWRIGYGSPLHF

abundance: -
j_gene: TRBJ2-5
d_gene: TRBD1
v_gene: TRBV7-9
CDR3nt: TGTGCCAGCAGCCAGAACAGGGGGCGAGTAGAGACCCAGTACTTC
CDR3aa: CASSQNRGRVETQYF